The rows below give T cell receptor beta chains drawn from one sample of a study of CD8+CD57+ T cells in acquired aplastic anemia. TCRdb used MiXCR to reprocess the reads, holding one entry per CDR3 protein. This sample has about 40,000 distinct CDR3 sequences, with 65% to 70% found just once. The source material was sorted CD4+, CD8+, or CD8+CD57+ T cells (not recorded which) from PBMCs. The receptors stem from a human donor in good health, serving as a control. Both conserved end residues are part of each CDR3. A D gene is named only where the DNA matches it firmly. Some rows have no size entry. The others give once, few or many, or a class for an expanded clone.

cdr3_nt	cdr3_aa	d_call	j_call	clone_size	v_call
TGTGCCAGCAGTTACCGTACAGGGCTAGGCTATGGCTACACCTTC	CASSYRTGLGYGYTF	.	TRBJ1-2	.	TRBV6-2/TRBV6-3
TGTGCCAGCAGAGGACTTGAGTACGAGCAGTACTTC	CASRGLEYEQYF	.	TRBJ2-7	few	TRBV2
TGCAGTGCTAGGAGTGGCCTACCTGGGACTGAAGCTTTCTTT	CSARSGLPGTEAFF	.	TRBJ1-1	.	TRBV20-1
TGTGCCACCAGTGCGAGCAATCAGCCCCAGCATTTT	CATSASNQPQHF	.	TRBJ1-5	.	TRBV24-1
TGTGCCAGCAGCGTCGGGACTAGCGGTTCCTACGAGCAGTACTTC	CASSVGTSGSYEQYF	TRBD2	TRBJ2-7	.	TRBV7-9
TGTGCCACCAGTGTCTACCTAGCGGGGGGTAACAATGAGCAGTTCTTC	CATSVYLAGGNNEQFF	TRBD2	TRBJ2-1	.	TRBV24-1
TGTGCCATCAGTGTGGCAGGACCTCCCTACGAGCAGTACTTC	CAISVAGPPYEQYF	.	TRBJ2-7	.	TRBV10-3
TGTGCCAGCAGCCTCGGGACAAACACTGAAGCTTTCTTT	CASSLGTNTEAFF	.	TRBJ1-1	.	TRBV7-9
TGTGCCAGCGGGACAAGCCAAGAGACCCAGTACTTC	CASGTSQETQYF	.	TRBJ2-5	few	TRBV7-8
TGTGCCAGCAGCTTAGGTTTGTTAGCGGAAGAGACCCAGTACTTC	CASSLGLLAEETQYF	.	TRBJ2-5	medium-sized	TRBV7-9
TGTGCCATCAGTGAGTTGTCACGTACCACTAACTATGGCTACACCTTC	CAISELSRTTNYGYTF	.	TRBJ1-2	.	TRBV10-3
TGTGCCAGCAGCTGGGGCCCAGATATGCAGTACTTT	CASSWGPDMQYF	.	TRBJ2-3	.	TRBV7-6
TGTGCCAGCAGCGCCGGACGGAGCTCCTACAATGAGCAGTTCTTC	CASSAGRSSYNEQFF	.	TRBJ2-1	few	TRBV9
TGTGCCAGCAGCCCCAAGAGTGAGGTTGGCTACACCTTC	CASSPKSEVGYTF	.	TRBJ1-2	.	TRBV7-2
TGCAGCGTTGGTGGCAGGGGTGATTACGAGCAGTACTTC	CSVGGRGDYEQYF	.	TRBJ2-7	once	TRBV29-1
TGTGCCAGCAGCTTGGAAAGGAGTCAGGCCACCGAGACCCAGTACTTC	CASSLERSQATETQYF	.	TRBJ2-5	.	TRBV5-4